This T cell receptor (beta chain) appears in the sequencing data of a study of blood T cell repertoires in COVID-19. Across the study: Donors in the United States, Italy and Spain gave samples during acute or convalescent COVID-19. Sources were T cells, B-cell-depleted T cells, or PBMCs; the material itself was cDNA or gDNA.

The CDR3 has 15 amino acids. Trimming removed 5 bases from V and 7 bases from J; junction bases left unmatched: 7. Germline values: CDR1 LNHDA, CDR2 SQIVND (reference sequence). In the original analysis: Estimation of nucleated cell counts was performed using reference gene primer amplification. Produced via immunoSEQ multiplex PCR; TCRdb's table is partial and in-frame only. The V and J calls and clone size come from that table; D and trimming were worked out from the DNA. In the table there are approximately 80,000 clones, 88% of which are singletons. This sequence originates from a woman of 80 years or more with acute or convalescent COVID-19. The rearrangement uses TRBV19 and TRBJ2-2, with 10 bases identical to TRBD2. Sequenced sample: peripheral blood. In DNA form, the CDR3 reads TGTGCCAGTAGTGCATCTAGCGGGAGCATCGGGGAGCTGTTTTTT. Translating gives CASSASSGSIGELFF.